These T cell receptor beta chains were read from a single sample in a study of monozygotic twins with cystic fibrosis. Assay: immunoSEQ multiplex PCR; the TCRdb copy retains only in-frame clones and omits some. Of tens of thousands of clones listed, just over 95% are singletons. What was sequenced was blood. The receptors were sampled from a girl aged 2 to 9 with cystic fibrosis. Each CDR3 is given with its conserved first and last residue. D genes are given only for firm matches. Size is stated for part of the rows, as once, few or many counts, or as a class when the clone is expanded.

J | size | V | D | CDR3 | DNA
TRBJ2-5 | once | TRBV30 | TRBD2 | CAWSQAGTSEIQETQYF | TGTGCCTGGAGTCAGGCCGGGACTAGCGAGATCCAAGAGACCCAGTACTTC
TRBJ1-3 | . | TRBV4-1 | . | CASSQDLRESGNTIYF | TGCGCCAGCAGCCAAGATCTTCGGGAGTCTGGAAACACCATATATTTT
TRBJ1-1 | . | TRBV5-6 | . | CASSLAKGLANTEAFF | TGTGCCAGCAGCTTGGCCAAGGGTCTGGCGAACACTGAAGCTTTCTTT
TRBJ2-1 | . | TRBV11-2 | TRBD1 | CASSPRDRGYFGQFF | TGTGCCAGCAGCCCCCGGGACAGGGGGTATTTCGGGCAGTTCTTC
TRBJ2-7 | . | TRBV5-5 | . | CASSQPRREQYF | TGTGCCAGCAGCCAGCCCCGGCGCGAGCAGTACTTC
TRBJ1-2 | . | TRBV25-1 | . | CASSEGGLRGYTF | TGTGCCAGCAGTGAGGGCGGGTTGCGGGGCTACACCTTC
TRBJ2-1 | . | TRBV29-1 | . | CSVESPTPPGEQFF | TGCAGCGTTGAATCACCGACCCCTCCGGGGGAGCAGTTCTTC
TRBJ2-3 | . | TRBV18 | TRBD2 | CASSPHAGGSTDTQYF | TGTGCCAGCTCACCGCATGCGGGAGGGAGCACAGATACGCAGTATTTT
TRBJ2-7 | . | TRBV6-6 | TRBD1 | CASSNARGSSYEQYF | TGTGCCAGCAGTAACGCCAGGGGGAGCTCCTACGAGCAGTACTTC
TRBJ1-1 | . | TRBV6-1 | . | CASSEANRAGDTEAFF | TGTGCCAGCAGTGAGGCTAACAGGGCGGGGGACACTGAAGCTTTCTTT
TRBJ1-2 | . | TRBV7-2 | . | CASSSWTSDSLNYGYTF | TGTGCCAGCAGCTCGTGGACGTCGGACAGTTTAAACTATGGCTACACCTTC
TRBJ2-2 | . | TRBV2 | TRBD2 | CASGRLAGVAGELFF | TGTGCCAGCGGTCGCCTAGCGGGAGTCGCCGGGGAGCTGTTTTTT
TRBJ1-1 | . | TRBV11-2 | . | CASSLDRIEAFF | TGTGCCAGCAGCTTAGATCGGATTGAAGCTTTCTTT
TRBJ2-1 | once | TRBV5-4 | TRBD2 | CASSFSGRALNEQFF | TGTGCCAGCAGCTTTAGCGGGAGGGCCCTCAATGAGCAGTTCTTC
TRBJ2-3 | . | TRBV10-3 | TRBD2 | CAIKVVREWGDTQYF | TGTGCCATCAAGGTGGTGCGGGAGTGGGGAGATACGCAGTATTTT
TRBJ2-1 | . | TRBV28 | . | CASSLGSYVNEQFF | TGTGCCAGCAGTTTGGGTAGTTACGTCAATGAGCAGTTCTTC
TRBJ2-5 | . | TRBV19 | . | CASSSGPVQETQYF | TGTGCCAGTAGTTCAGGACCTGTACAAGAGACCCAGTACTTC
TRBJ2-3 | . | TRBV18 | . | CASSPNSPGNTDTQYF | TGTGCCAGCTCACCAAATTCCCCAGGGAACACAGATACGCAGTATTTT